These 32 T cell receptor beta chains came from one sample sequenced in a study of cytomegalovirus exposure and HLA in healthy donors. The PCR had 60 Vbeta and 13 Jbeta primers. The method was immunoSEQ multiplex PCR; TCRdb's version includes in-frame clones alone and lacks a portion of them. The table lists some 180,000 clones, 65% to 90% of them singletons. What was sequenced was PBMCs. The receptors here all came from a girl aged 2-10 years in good health and CMV-seropositive.

This chain links TRBV28 with TRBJ1-5; 9 bases line up with TRBD1. This CDR3 region has 16 residues. J lost 6 bases, V lost 3 bases, and 9 bases had no gene match. Germline CDR1 MDHEN, CDR2 SYDVKM. The CDR3 DNA sequence: TGTGCCAGCAGTTTGACCGGGACAGGGAAGCTTCAGCCCCAGCATTTT. As protein: CASSLTGTGKLQPQHF. Looking up the rest from reference TRBV28 and TRBJ1-5 gives the full variable domain: DVKVTQSSRYLVKRTGEKVFLECVQDMDHENMFWYRQDPGLGLRLIYFSYDVKMKEKGDIPEGYSVSREKKERFSLILESASTNQTSMYLCASSLTGTGKLQPQHFGDGTRLSIL.

V usage is TRBV27 and J usage is TRBJ2-1; a weak D match, TRBD2 (5 bases). The ends were cut back, 3 bases at V and 0 bases at J, with 9 bases in the middle. Germline V gene data show CDR1 as MNHEY and CDR2 as SMNVEV (reference sequence). This CDR3 comprises 15 residues. CDR3 region: CASSFEGVSYNEQFF. The CDR3 DNA reads as TGTGCCAGCAGTTTCGAGGGAGTCTCCTACAATGAGCAGTTCTTC.

CDR3 residues: CAWEPSGSGFTYEQYF. CDR3 bases: TGTGCCTGGGAACCTAGCGGGAGTGGGTTTACTTACGAGCAGTACTTC. The chain uses TRBV30 and TRBJ2-7; 10 nucleotides match TRBD2. The germline V gene encodes CDR1 GTSNPN and CDR2 SVGIG (reference sequence). Trimming cost V 5 bases and J 4 bases; bases outside gene matches: 14. There are 16 residues in the CDR3.

The chain is built from TRBV9 and TRBJ2-1; 9 bases map to TRBD2. V was pared by 3 bases and J by 7 bases, with 8 bases of the junction left unmatched. This CDR3 region has 15 residues. In germline, CDR1 is SGDLS, CDR2 YYNGEE. The CDR3 region is CASSDSGSVENEQFF. The CDR3 nucleotides read TGTGCCAGCAGCGATAGCGGGAGCGTCGAGAATGAGCAGTTCTTC.

The chain employs TRBV27 and TRBJ2-3; D gene uncertain. The V and J ends lost 4 bases and 5 bases respectively, with 10 bases between them. CDR3 length: 13 amino acids. The germline gives CDR1 MNHEY, CDR2 SMNVEV (reference sequence). The CDR3 nucleotides are TGTGCCAGCAGTTCCCTGGGCCTAGATACGCAGTATTTT. As protein: CASSSLGLDTQYF.

The chain recombines TRBV5-4 with TRBJ1-2, with D tentatively TRBD1 (6 bases). CDR1 SGHNT and CDR2 YYREEE come from the germline V gene (reference sequence). The CDR3 is 14 residues long. V was shortened by 3 bases and J by 8 bases, with 17 bases between the two germline ends. The CDR3 nucleotides read TGTGCCAGCAGCTCCGGACAGACCAAAACGGGCTACACCTTC. It translates to CASSSGQTKTGYTF.

The J gene is TRBJ1-2, the V gene TRBV29-1; D uncertain. Trimming removed 3 bases at V and 8 bases at J, with 13 bases between. Germline values: CDR1 SQVTM, CDR2 ANQGSEA. The CDR3 spans 12 residues. The CDR3 region has the DNA TGCAGCGTTGAGGGGAGACCGGACGGCTACACCTTC. Translated, it gives CSVEGRPDGYTF.

The V and J genes are TRBV27 and TRBJ1-6; 7 bases match TRBD1. Losses at the gene ends were 1 base for V and 7 bases for J; bases not matched to a gene: 4. CDR3 length: 15 residues. The germline V gene encodes CDR1 MNHEY and CDR2 SMNVEV (reference sequence). This chain's CDR3 is CASSLLGQANSPLHF. CDR3 nucleotides: TGTGCCAGCAGTTTATTAGGACAGGCCAATTCACCCCTCCACTTT.

The rearrangement uses TRBV2 and TRBJ1-5; unclear D gene. V lost 0 bases, J lost 4 bases, and 16 bases lay in between. Germline V gene data show CDR1 as SNHLY and CDR2 as FYNNEI. The CDR3 extends over 17 amino acids. CDR3 residues: CASSEAQPRRPNQPQHF. The CDR3 DNA sequence: TGTGCCAGCAGTGAAGCCCAACCCCGGAGGCCAAATCAGCCCCAGCATTTT.

The V gene is TRBV30, the J gene TRBJ2-3; no reliable D call. The CDR3 length is 14 residues. V shed 2 bases and J shed 5 bases, with 14 bases lying between them. Germline CDR1 and CDR2: GTSNPN and SVGIG (reference sequence). CDR3 sequence: CAWSKKSPGDTQYF. CDR3 nucleotide sequence: TGTGCCTGGAGTAAAAAATCTCCCGGAGATACGCAGTATTTT.

The chain is built from TRBV6-5 and TRBJ1-2; possible D gene TRBD1, 5 bases. Germline V lookup: CDR1 MNHEY, CDR2 SVGAGI. V lost 6 bases to trimming and J lost 8 bases, with 10 bases between them. This CDR3 is built from 11 residues. The CDR3 loop reads CASSYGGGYTF. The CDR3 bases are TGTGCCAGCAGCTATGGGGGGGGCTACACCTTC.

The V and J genes are TRBV28 and TRBJ2-3, with 10 bases identical to TRBD1. The junction had 7 bases not matched to a gene; V was cut back by 7 bases and J by 3 bases. Germline CDR1 and CDR2: MDHEN and SYDVKM. This CDR3 is 15 amino acids long. Here the CDR3 reads CASTWGDRGTDTQYF. The CDR3, as DNA: TGTGCCAGCACCTGGGGGGACAGGGGAACAGATACGCAGTATTTT. The full variable domain, with the rest looked up from reference TRBV28 and TRBJ2-3, is DVKVTQSSRYLVKRTGEKVFLECVQDMDHENMFWYRQDPGLGLRLIYFSYDVKMKEKGDIPEGYSVSREKKERFSLILESASTNQTSMYLCASTWGDRGTDTQYFGPGTRLTVL.

The chain combines TRBV27 with TRBJ2-2, with a tentative D call TRBD2 (5 bases). V lost 6 bases, J lost 1 base, and 9 bases lay in between. The length of the CDR3 is 14 residues. Germline values: CDR1 MNHEY, CDR2 SMNVEV (reference sequence). Written as DNA, the CDR3 is TGTGCCAGCAGGAGCGCGGGGAACACCGGGGAGCTGTTTTTT. Protein sequence: CASRSAGNTGELFF.

This chain joins TRBV27 and TRBJ2-7, with D possibly being TRBD1 (5 bases). V shed 5 bases and J shed 1 base, with 15 bases lying between them. The CDR3 totals 15 residues. Germline CDR1 is MNHEY and CDR2 is SMNVEV (reference sequence). CDR3 protein: CASSAWTPPSYEQYF. DNA for the CDR3: TGTGCCAGCAGTGCGTGGACACCTCCTTCCTACGAGCAGTACTTC.

CDR3 DNA sequence: TGTGCCACCAGCAGAGGCGGGGAGATGAACACTGAAGCTTTCTTT. Its translation is CATSRGGEMNTEAFF. The chain combines TRBV15 with TRBJ1-1; D call uncertain. The CDR3 sequence is 15 residues long. Germline loops: CDR1 LNHNV, CDR2 YYDKDF (reference sequence). V lost 1 base and J lost 0, with 9 bases in between.

The J gene is TRBJ2-7, the V gene TRBV25-1; 8 bases fit TRBD2. The germline CDR1 and CDR2 sequences are MGHDK and SYGVNS. V lost 4 bases, J lost 3 bases, and 14 bases stayed unmatched. The CDR3 has 17 amino acids. CDR3 region: CASSGTRTSRLVYEQYF. In DNA, the CDR3 is TGTGCCAGCAGTGGGACTCGGACTAGCCGTTTGGTCTACGAGCAGTACTTC.

This rearrangement joins TRBV9 to TRBJ2-2; TRBD1 matches at 10 bases. V was pared by 3 bases and J by 2 bases, with 7 bases of the junction left unmatched. Germline lookup yields CDR1 SGDLS and CDR2 YYNGEE. The CDR3 is made up of 17 amino acids. CDR3 bases: TGTGCCAGCAGCGCAGAGACAGGGGGCGGAAACACCGGGGAGCTGTTTTTT. This codes for CASSAETGGGNTGELFF.

The chain couples TRBV7-9 to TRBJ1-2, with TRBD1 identical over 10 bases. V lost 6 bases and J lost 8; bases outside the gene matches: 12. The germline V gene encodes CDR1 SEHNR and CDR2 FQNEAQ (reference sequence). CDR3 length: 15 amino acids. The CDR3 protein is CASRLTGTGEQGYTF. CDR3 coding DNA: TGTGCCAGCAGACTAACGGGGACAGGGGAACAAGGCTACACCTTC. Complete variable domain (other parts from reference TRBV7-9 and TRBJ1-2): DTGVSQNPRHKITKRGQNVTFRCDPISEHNRLYWYRQTLGQGPEFLTYFQNEAQLEKSRLLSDRFSAERPKGSFSTLEIQRTEQGDSAMYLCASRLTGTGEQGYTFGSGTRLTVV.

This clone was counted a single time. The V and J genes are TRBV21-1 and TRBJ2-2; whether TRBD2, the table's D call, matches the DNA was not checked. TRBV21-1 is a pseudogene locus. This CDR3 has 17 amino acids. The CDR3, as DNA: TGTGCCAGCAGCCGACCCTCCAGAGGGTCGATTACCGGGGAGCTGTTTTTT. Encoded protein: CASSRPSRGSITGELFF.

This clone was counted between two and nine times. The CDR3 protein is CASSEAGLVYEQYF. The CDR3 coding sequence is TGTGCCAGCAGTGAAGCCGGACTAGTCTACGAGCAGTACTTC. The J gene is TRBJ2-7, the V gene TRBV6-1; 7 bases line up with TRBD2. V was clipped by 0 bases and J by 3 bases; unmatched bases: 2. Germline V gene sequence: CDR1 MNHNS, CDR2 SASEGT. The CDR3 runs 14 residues.

The chain joins TRBV29-1 to TRBJ1-2, with D maybe TRBD1 (5 bases). CDR3 length: 15 amino acids. V was clipped by 4 bases and J by 4 bases, with 19 bases between them. Germline CDR1 and CDR2: SQVTM and ANQGSEA. The chain's CDR3 is CSVGGQIGTPYGYTF. In DNA form, the CDR3 reads TGCAGCGTTGGAGGACAAATCGGAACTCCCTATGGCTACACCTTC.

The rearrangement joins TRBV30 to TRBJ1-5; 9 nucleotides align to TRBD1. This CDR3 is 17 amino acids long. Germline assignment: CDR1 GTSNPN and CDR2 SVGIG (reference sequence). V shed 7 bases, J shed 3 bases, and the junction held 16 bases outside the gene matches. The CDR3 loop is CASSPSGTGLSNQPQHF. CDR3 coding DNA: TGTGCCTCTTCACCCTCCGGGACAGGGCTCTCCAATCAGCCCCAGCATTTT.

This sequence joins TRBV5-1 and TRBJ2-1; 7 bases agree with TRBD2. J lost 7 bases, V lost 0 bases, and 7 bases had no gene match. This CDR3 comprises 15 residues. Germline loops: CDR1 SGHRS, CDR2 YFSETQ. As DNA, the CDR3 is TGCGCCAGCAGCTTGGTCGCGGGAGAGTGGAATGAGCAGTTCTTC. Translated: CASSLVAGEWNEQFF. The full variable domain, its missing parts supplied by reference TRBV5-1 and TRBJ2-1, is KAGVTQTPRYLIKTRGQQVTLSCSPISGHRSVSWYQQTPGQGLQFLFEYFSETQRNKGNFPGRFSGRQFSNSRSEMNVSTLELGDSALYLCASSLVAGEWNEQFFGPGTRLTVL.

This rearrangement joins TRBV6-1 to TRBJ1-1, with a weak D call TRBD1 (5 bases). CDR1 and CDR2 (germline): MNHNS, SASEGT. This CDR3 is 13 amino acids long. The V end lost 6 bases, the J end lost 5 bases, and 13 bases lay between the germline ends. The CDR3 here is CASSPGYRTEAFF. The CDR3 DNA is TGTGCCAGCAGCCCAGGGTACAGGACTGAAGCTTTCTTT.

The V and J genes are TRBV9 and TRBJ1-2; TRBD1 might be the D (5 bases). Trimming removed 1 base from V and 8 bases from J, with 12 bases in between. Per germline, CDR1 SGDLS and CDR2 YYNGEE. The CDR3 has 13 residues. The CDR3 DNA reads TGTGCCAGCAGCGTATCCCTTGACAGCGGCTACACCTTC. Translating it yields CASSVSLDSGYTF. Based on the CDR3 plus reference TRBV9 and TRBJ1-2, the full variable domain is DSGVTQTPKHLITATGQRVTLRCSPRSGDLSVYWYQQSLDQGLQFLIQYYNGEERAKGNILERFSAQQFPDLHSELNLSSLELGDSALYFCASSVSLDSGYTFGSGTRLTVV.

The chain links TRBV4-1 to TRBJ1-6, with TRBD1 matching 7 bases. Trimming at V came to 0 bases and at J to 7 bases, leaving 6 bases not matched to a gene. This CDR3 has 16 amino acids. Germline V CDR1 and CDR2: MGHRA, YSYEKL. The CDR3 coding sequence is TGCGCCAGCAGCCAAGATGCCGGGACAGAAAATTCACCCCTCCACTTT. Protein sequence: CASSQDAGTENSPLHF.

The V call is TRBV7-3, the J call TRBJ1-2, with D unclear. CDR1 is SGHTA and CDR2 is FQGTGA in the germline V gene. V shed 5 bases and J shed 3 bases, with 16 bases lying between them. CDR3 length: 15 residues. Here the CDR3 DNA reads TGTGCCAGCAGCCCCGAAGGTCTAGAGGACTATGGCTACACCTTC. Its translation is CASSPEGLEDYGYTF.

V usage is TRBV12-5 and J usage is TRBJ1-2; D uncertain. V dropped 0 bases and J dropped 8 bases, with 7 bases sitting between them. The CDR3 length is 12 residues. Germline V lookup: CDR1 LGHNT, CDR2 FRNRAP. For the CDR3, the DNA is TGTGCTAGTGGTTTGGTATCAGTGGGCTACACCTTC. It yields the protein CASGLVSVGYTF.

This clone has a handful of counts. The CDR3 loop reads CASSASGTGGFVATEAFF. DNA of the CDR3: TGTGCCAGCAGTGCATCCGGGACAGGGGGCTTTGTAGCCACTGAAGCTTTCTTT. The chain combines TRBV6-1 with TRBJ1-1, with 12 nucleotides matching TRBD1. The V gene end was trimmed by 4 bases and the J gene end by 4 bases; junction bases not matched to a gene: 13. Germline assignment: CDR1 MNHNS and CDR2 SASEGT. CDR3 length: 18 residues.

The rearrangement joins TRBV9 to TRBJ1-2; 7 bases agree with TRBD1. Germline V gene sequence: CDR1 SGDLS, CDR2 YYNGEE. The CDR3 has 15 amino acids. The junction had 8 bases not matched to a gene; V was cut back by 0 bases and J by 6 bases. CDR3 DNA: TGTGCCAGCAGCGTAGCTTCCAGGGGGAAGGATGGCTACACCTTC. It yields the protein CASSVASRGKDGYTF.

The rearrangement joins TRBV4-1 to TRBJ1-6, with unresolved D. The CDR3 has 13 residues. Per germline, CDR1 MGHRA and CDR2 YSYEKL. V lost 3 bases, J lost 7 bases, and 7 bases lay in between. The CDR3: CASSQMENSPLHF. As DNA, the CDR3 is TGCGCCAGCAGCCAGATGGAGAATTCACCCCTCCACTTT.

This rearrangement joins TRBV19 to TRBJ1-1; TRBD1 aligns across 7 bases. Looked up from germline, CDR1 is LNHDA and CDR2 is SQIVND (reference sequence). The CDR3 has 13 residues. Losses at the gene ends were 5 bases for V and 1 base for J; bases not matched to a gene: 1. CDR3 amino acids: CASSGQENTEAFF. CDR3 DNA: TGTGCCAGTAGTGGACAGGAGAACACTGAAGCTTTCTTT. Variable domain in full (rest from reference TRBV19 and TRBJ1-1): DGGITQSPKYLFRKEGQNVTLSCEQNLNHDAMYWYRQDPGQGLRLIYYSQIVNDFQKGDIAEGYSVSREKKESFPLTVTSAQKNPTAFYLCASSGQENTEAFFGQGTRLTVV.